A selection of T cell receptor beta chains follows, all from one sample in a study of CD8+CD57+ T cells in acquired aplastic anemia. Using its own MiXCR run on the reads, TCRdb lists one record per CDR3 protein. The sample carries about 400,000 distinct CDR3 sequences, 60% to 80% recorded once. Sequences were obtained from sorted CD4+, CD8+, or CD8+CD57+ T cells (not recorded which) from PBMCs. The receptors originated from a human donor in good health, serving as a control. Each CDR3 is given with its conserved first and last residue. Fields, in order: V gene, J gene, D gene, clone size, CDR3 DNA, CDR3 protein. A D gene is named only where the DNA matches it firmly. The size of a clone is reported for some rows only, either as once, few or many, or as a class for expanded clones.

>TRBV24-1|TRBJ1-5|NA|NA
TGTGCCACCAGTACAGGACCTACTGGTCAGCCCCAGCATTTT
CATSTGPTGQPQHF
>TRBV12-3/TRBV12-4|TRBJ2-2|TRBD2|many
TGTGCCAGCAGTCTCCCCACCACTAGCGGGCTGTCGTGGCTGTTTTTT
CASSLPTTSGLSWLFF
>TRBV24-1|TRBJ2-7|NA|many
TGTGCCACCAGTGATCTAGACAACTACTACGAGCAGTACTTC
CATSDLDNYYEQYF
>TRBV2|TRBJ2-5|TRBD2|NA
TGTGCCAGCAGTGTGTCGGGACTAGCGGGAGAGGCGCAGTACTTC
CASSVSGLAGEAQYF
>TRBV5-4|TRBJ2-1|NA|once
TGTGCCAGCAGTTTGGGGGACTCCTACTATGAGCAGTTCTTC
CASSLGDSYYEQFF
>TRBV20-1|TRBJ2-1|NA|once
TGCAGTTCGGGGCCCTACAATGATGAGCAGTTCTTC
CSSGPYNDEQFF
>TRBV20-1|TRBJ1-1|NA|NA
TGCAGTGCTGTACGACAGAGACTAGTCGAAGCTTTCTTT
CSAVRQRLVEAFF
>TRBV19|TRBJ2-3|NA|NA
TGTGCCAGCAGTATGGGCGGCGGCACAGATACGCAGTATTTT
CASSMGGGTDTQYF
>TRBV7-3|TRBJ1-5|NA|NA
TGTGCCACCAGCATAGCTGACAGAGCGGAGACGAATCAGCCCCGGCATTTT
CATSIADRAETNQPRHF
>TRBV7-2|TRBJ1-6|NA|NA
TGTGCCAGCAGCTTAGACGGGGACGGGCGGCGATACGAGCTCCACTTT
CASSLDGDGRRYELHF
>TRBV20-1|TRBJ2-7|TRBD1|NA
TGCAGTGCTCGACAGGGCCCCTACGACGAGCAGTACTTC
CSARQGPYDEQYF
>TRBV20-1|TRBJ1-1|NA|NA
TGCAGTGCTAACAGAGCAGGGAACGAGGACACTGAGGCTTTCTTT
CSANRAGNEDTEAFF
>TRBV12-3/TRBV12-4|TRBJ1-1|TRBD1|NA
TGTGCCAGCAGTATGGACAGGGAGAACACTGAAGCTTTCTTT
CASSMDRENTEAFF
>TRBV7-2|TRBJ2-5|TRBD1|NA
TGTGCCAGCAATAGGACAGGGACACACACTGAAGCTTTCCAGTACTTC
CASNRTGTHTEAFQYF
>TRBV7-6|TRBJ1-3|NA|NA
TGTGCCAGCAGCTTAGGAGGAGGAAACACCATATCCTTT
CASSLGGGNTISF
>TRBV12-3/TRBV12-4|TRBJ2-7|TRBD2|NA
TGTGCCAGCACTGGAAGCGGGAGCCGACCACTCGAGCAGTACTTC
CASTGSGSRPLEQYF
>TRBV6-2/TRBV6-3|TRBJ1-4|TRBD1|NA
TGTGCCAGCAGTAGAGTGAGACAGGGGAATGAAAAACTGTTTTTT
CASSRVRQGNEKLFF
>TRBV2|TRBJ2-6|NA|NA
TGTGCCAGCAGTCCTGACAGTTCTGGGACCACCGTCCAGTCTTTC
CASSPDSSGTTVQSF
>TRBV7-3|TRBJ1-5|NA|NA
TGTGCCAGCAGCGTTTTCGGGGATCAGCCCCAGCATTTT
CASSVFGDQPQHF
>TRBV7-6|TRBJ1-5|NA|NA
TGTGCCAGCAGGTGCGAGGGGGGCAGCACTCAAGCCCAGCATTTT
CASRCEGGSTQAQHF
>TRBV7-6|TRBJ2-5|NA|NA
NA
CASSLPRPTSSTSTQYF
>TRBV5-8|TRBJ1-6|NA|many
TGTGCCAGCAGCTTGTTTTCTGGTCAGGGGAGTTCACCCCTCCACTTT
CASSLFSGQGSSPLHF
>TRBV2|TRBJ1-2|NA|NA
TGTGCTAGCAGTTGGGTCAGAATCTATGGCTACACCTTC
CASSWVRIYGYTF
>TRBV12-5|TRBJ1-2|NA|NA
TGTGCTAGTGGTTTGGTAACGTGGATCGGCTACACCTTC
CASGLVTWIGYTF
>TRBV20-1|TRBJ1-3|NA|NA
TGCAGTGCTCCGACTTACTCTGGAAACACCATATATTTT
CSAPTYSGNTIYF
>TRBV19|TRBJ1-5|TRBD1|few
TGTGCCAGTAGTACCGGACAGGGATATCAGCCCCAGCATTTT
CASSTGQGYQPQHF
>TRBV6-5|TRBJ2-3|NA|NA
TGTGCCACAAACAGACTTTCTGCAGGGGCGGATACGCAGTATTTT
CATNRLSAGADTQYF
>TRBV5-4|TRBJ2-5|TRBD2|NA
TGTGCCAGCAGTACAGCGGGGAACTCCGGGACGGGTAACAAGAAGACCCAGTACTTC
CASSTAGNSGTGNKKTQYF
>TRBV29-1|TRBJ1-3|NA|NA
TGCAGCGCCGCATTTTCTGGAAACACCATATATTTT
CSAAFSGNTIYF
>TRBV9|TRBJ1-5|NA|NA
TGTGCCAGCAGCGTACCGGGGTTTGGCGATCAGCCCCAGCATTTT
CASSVPGFGDQPQHF
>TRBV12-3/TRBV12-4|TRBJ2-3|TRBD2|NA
TGTGCCTCCGGAGGGACTAGCGGGTACACAGATACGCAGTATTTT
CASGGTSGYTDTQYF
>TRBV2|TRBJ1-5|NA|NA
TGTGCCAGCAGGAGGTGGGGGCAGCCCCAGCATTTT
CASRRWGQPQHF
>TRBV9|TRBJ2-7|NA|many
TGTGCCAGCAGCCCAGGCGTAAGGTCAGACTACGAGCAGTACTTC
CASSPGVRSDYEQYF
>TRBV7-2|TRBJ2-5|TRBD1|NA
TGTGCCAGCAGCGTCGACAGGGGTGAGACCCAGTACTTC
CASSVDRGETQYF
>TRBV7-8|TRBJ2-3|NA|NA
TGTGCCAGCAGCTTTGGGTCCAACATAAAAGATACGCAGTATTTT
CASSFGSNIKDTQYF
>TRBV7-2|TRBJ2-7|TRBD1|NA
TGTGCCAGCAGCCGTACCGGGACAGGGGCGTCCGAGCAGTACTTC
CASSRTGTGASEQYF
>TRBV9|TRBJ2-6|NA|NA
TGTGCCAGCAGCGTACAGGGGGGCTTGGGGGCCAACGTCCTGACTTTC
CASSVQGGLGANVLTF